This TCR beta chain was retrieved from a study of blood T cell repertoires in COVID-19. Study context: Researchers got acute and convalescent COVID-19 samples from the United States, Italy and Spain.

CDR1 and CDR2 (germline): LGHDT, YNNKEL (reference sequence). The CDR3 is made up of 14 amino acids. This table comes from immunoSEQ multiplex PCR, and its TCRdb copy is limited to in-frame clones, with some not included. This sample has roughly 130,000 clones, with roughly 89% found just once. This clone occurred once. The junction shows a germline mismatch at one end, possibly a read error. The TCR originated in a man in his forties with acute or convalescent COVID-19. The sequenced sample consisted of peripheral blood. This chain joins TRBV3-1 (or the pseudogene TRBV3-2) and TRBJ1-3, with a weak D call TRBD1 (5 bases). CDR3 in DNA: TGTGCCAGCAGCTTCGCGGGGCCTGGGAACACCATATATTTT. Amino acids: CASSFAGPGNTIYF.